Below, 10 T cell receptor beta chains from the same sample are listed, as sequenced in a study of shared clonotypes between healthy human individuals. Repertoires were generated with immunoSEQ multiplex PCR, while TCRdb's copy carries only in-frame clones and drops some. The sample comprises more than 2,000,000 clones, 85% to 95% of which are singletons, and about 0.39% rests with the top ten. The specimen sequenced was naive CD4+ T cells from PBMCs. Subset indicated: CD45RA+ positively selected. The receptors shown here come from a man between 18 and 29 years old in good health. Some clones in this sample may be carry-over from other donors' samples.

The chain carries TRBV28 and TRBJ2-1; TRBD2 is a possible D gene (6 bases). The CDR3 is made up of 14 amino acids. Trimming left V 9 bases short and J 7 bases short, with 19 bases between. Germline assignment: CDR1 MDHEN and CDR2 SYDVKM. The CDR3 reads CASSPGLPGNEQFF. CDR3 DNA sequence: TGTGCCAGTTCGCCGGGACTCCCCGGGAATGAGCAGTTCTTC. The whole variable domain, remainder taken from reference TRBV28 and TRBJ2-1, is DVKVTQSSRYLVKRTGEKVFLECVQDMDHENMFWYRQDPGLGLRLIYFSYDVKMKEKGDIPEGYSVSREKKERFSLILESASTNQTSMYLCASSPGLPGNEQFFGPGTRLTVL.

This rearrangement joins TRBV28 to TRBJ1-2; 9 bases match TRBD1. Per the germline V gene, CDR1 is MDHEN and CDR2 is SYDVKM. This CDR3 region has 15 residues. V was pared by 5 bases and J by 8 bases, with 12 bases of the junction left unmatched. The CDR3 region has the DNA TGTGCCAGCAGTCAGCGGGACAGGGAGGGCAGGGGCTACACCTTC. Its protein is CASSQRDREGRGYTF.

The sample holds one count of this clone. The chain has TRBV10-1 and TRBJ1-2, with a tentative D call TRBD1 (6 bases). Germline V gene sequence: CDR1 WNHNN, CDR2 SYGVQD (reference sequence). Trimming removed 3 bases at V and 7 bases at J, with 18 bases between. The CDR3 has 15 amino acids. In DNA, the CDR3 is TGCGCCAGCAGTGACCGGGACACCCGTGTTTGTGGCTACACCTTC. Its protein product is CASSDRDTRVCGYTF.

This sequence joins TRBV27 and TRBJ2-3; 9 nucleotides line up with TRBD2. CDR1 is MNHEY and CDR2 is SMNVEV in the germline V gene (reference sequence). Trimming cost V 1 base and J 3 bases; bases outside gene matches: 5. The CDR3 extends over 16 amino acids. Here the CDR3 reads CASSLLWREGTDTQYF. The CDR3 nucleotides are TGTGCCAGCAGTTTATTATGGCGGGAGGGAACAGATACGCAGTATTTT.

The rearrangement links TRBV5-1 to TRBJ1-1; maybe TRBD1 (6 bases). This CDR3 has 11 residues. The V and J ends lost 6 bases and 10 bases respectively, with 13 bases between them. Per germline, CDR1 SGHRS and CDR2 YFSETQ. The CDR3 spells CASTGDTTAFF. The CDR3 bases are TGCGCCAGCACCGGGGACACGACAGCTTTCTTT. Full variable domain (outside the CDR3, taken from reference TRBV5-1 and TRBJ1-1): KAGVTQTPRYLIKTRGQQVTLSCSPISGHRSVSWYQQTPGQGLQFLFEYFSETQRNKGNFPGRFSGRQFSNSRSEMNVSTLELGDSALYLCASTGDTTAFFGQGTRLTVV.

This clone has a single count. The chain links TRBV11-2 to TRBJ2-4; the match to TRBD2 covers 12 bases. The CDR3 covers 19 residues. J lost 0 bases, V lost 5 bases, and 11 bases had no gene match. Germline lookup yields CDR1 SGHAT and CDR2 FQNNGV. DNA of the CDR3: TGTGCCAGCAGCCTCCCGACTAGCGGGAGATCCCTAGCCAAAAACATTCAGTACTTC. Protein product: CASSLPTSGRSLAKNIQYF.

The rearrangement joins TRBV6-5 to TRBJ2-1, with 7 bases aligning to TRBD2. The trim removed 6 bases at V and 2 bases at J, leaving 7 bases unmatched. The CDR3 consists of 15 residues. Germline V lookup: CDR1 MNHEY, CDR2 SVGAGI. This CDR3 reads CASRVVAGAYNEQFF. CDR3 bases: TGTGCCAGCAGGGTAGTTGCGGGAGCCTACAATGAGCAGTTCTTC.

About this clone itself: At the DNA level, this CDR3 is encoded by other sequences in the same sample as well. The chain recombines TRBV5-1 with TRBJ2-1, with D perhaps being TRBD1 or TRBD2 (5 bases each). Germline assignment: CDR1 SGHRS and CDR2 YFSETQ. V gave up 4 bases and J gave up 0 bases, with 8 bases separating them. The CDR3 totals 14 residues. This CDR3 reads CASSRGTSYNEQFF. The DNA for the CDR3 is TGCGCCAGCAGCCGAGGGACCTCCTACAATGAGCAGTTCTTC.

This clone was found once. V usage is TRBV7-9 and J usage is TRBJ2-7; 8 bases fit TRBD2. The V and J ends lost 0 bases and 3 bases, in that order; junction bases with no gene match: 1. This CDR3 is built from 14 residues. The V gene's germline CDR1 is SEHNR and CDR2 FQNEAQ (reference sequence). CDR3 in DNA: TGTGCCAGCAGCTTAGCTAGCGGGAACTACGAGCAGTACTTC. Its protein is CASSLASGNYEQYF. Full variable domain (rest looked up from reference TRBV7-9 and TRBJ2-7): DTGVSQNPRHKITKRGQNVTFRCDPISEHNRLYWYRQTLGQGPEFLTYFQNEAQLEKSRLLSDRFSAERPKGSFSTLEIQRTEQGDSAMYLCASSLASGNYEQYFGPGTRLTVT.

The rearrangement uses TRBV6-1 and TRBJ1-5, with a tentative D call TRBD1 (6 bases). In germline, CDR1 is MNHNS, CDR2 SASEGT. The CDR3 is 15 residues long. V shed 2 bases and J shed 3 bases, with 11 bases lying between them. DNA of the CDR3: TGTGCCAGCAGTGAATACGGACAGCCCAATCAGCCCCAGCATTTT. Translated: CASSEYGQPNQPQHF.